A selection of T cell receptor beta chains follows, all from one sample in a study of cytomegalovirus exposure and HLA in healthy donors. Sequenced by immunoSEQ multiplex PCR; TCRdb stores in-frame clones only, minus some. The table records about 98,000 clones, about three quarters of them present only once. Sequenced input: PBMCs. The receptors derive from a man aged 60-69 years in good health and CMV-seropositive. Both conserved end residues are part of each CDR3. A D gene is named only where the DNA matches it firmly. Not all rows give a size; the values are once, few, many and, for expanded clones, a class.

D | length | J | size | V | DNA | CDR3
TRBD1 | 14 | TRBJ1-6 | . | TRBV11-1 | TGTGCCAGCAGCCTCAGACAGGGGAATTCACCCCTCCACTTT | CASSLRQGNSPLHF
TRBD1 | 14 | TRBJ2-7 | . | TRBV7-9 | TGTGCCAGCACCAGCGGACAGGGGGCGGACGAGCAGTACTTC | CASTSGQGADEQYF
. | 14 | TRBJ1-2 | . | TRBV5-4 | TGTGCCAGCAGCTTGGCCTCGGGGGATGAGGGCTACACCTTC | CASSLASGDEGYTF
. | 16 | TRBJ1-1 | . | TRBV2 | TGTGCCAGCAGTGATTGGGGAGGACGGCTTAACACTGAAGCTTTCTTT | CASSDWGGRLNTEAFF
TRBD1 | 14 | TRBJ2-2 | . | TRBV18 | TGTGCCAGCTCACCTGGACAGGGGACCGGGGAGCTGTTTTTT | CASSPGQGTGELFF
. | 14 | TRBJ1-4 | few | TRBV30 | TGTGCCTGGACGGGCGGAGGGTTAGGAGAAAAACTGTTTTTT | CAWTGGGLGEKLFF
TRBD1 | 13 | TRBJ2-7 | . | TRBV7-9 | TGTGCCAGCAGCTTGACAGGGGTCTACGAGCAGTACTTC | CASSLTGVYEQYF
. | 14 | TRBJ1-2 | . | TRBV19 | TGTGCCAGTAGATCAAGCGTTAAAGGCACGGGCTACACCTTC | CASRSSVKGTGYTF
. | 13 | TRBJ2-1 | . | TRBV27 | TGTGCCAGCAGTTGGCATCCTTACAATGAGCAGTTCTTC | CASSWHPYNEQFF
. | 14 | TRBJ1-2 | . | TRBV5-5 | TGTGCCAGCAGCTTGGGTGCGGACACATATGGCTACACCTTC | CASSLGADTYGYTF
. | 16 | TRBJ1-1 | . | TRBV11-2 | TGTGCCAGCAGCCCTTGGGGGGGGCGCGGTCACACTGAAGCTTTCTTT | CASSPWGGRGHTEAFF
. | 15 | TRBJ1-6 | . | TRBV6-6 | TGTGCCAGCAGTCCAGAGAGCGGGGTAATTTCACCCCTCCACTTT | CASSPESGVISPLHF
TRBD1 | 14 | TRBJ1-4 | few | TRBV6-5 | TGTGCCAGCAGCCGGACAGGGGGCCTTGAAAAACTGTTTTTT | CASSRTGGLEKLFF
. | 15 | TRBJ2-2 | . | TRBV7-9 | TGTGCCAGCTCGAAACGAGGCCAATACACCGGGGAGCTGTTTTTT | CASSKRGQYTGELFF
. | 16 | TRBJ1-4 | few | TRBV7-9 | TGTGCCAGCAGCTCCCGGTGGACAGAAAGTCCTGAAAAACTGTTTTTT | CASSSRWTESPEKLFF
. | 15 | TRBJ2-2 | few | TRBV4-3 | TGCGCCAGCAGCCATAGGGGGTTGGGCACCGGGGAGCTGTTTTTT | CASSHRGLGTGELFF
TRBD1 | 13 | TRBJ1-2 | . | TRBV5-8 | TGTGCCAGCAGCGAGACAGGGAACTATGGCTACACCTTC | CASSETGNYGYTF
. | 16 | TRBJ2-7 | once | TRBV28 | TGTGCCAGCAGCGGACAGATAGGGGCTCACTCCTACGAGCAGTACTTC | CASSGQIGAHSYEQYF
. | 14 | TRBJ2-7 | . | TRBV5-1 | TGCGCCAGCAGCTTGTACTACGGAGCCTACGAGCAGTACTTC | CASSLYYGAYEQYF
. | 15 | TRBJ2-5 | . | TRBV25-1 | TGTGCCAGCAGTGGATTATGGGGGGGGCCGGAGACCCAGTACTTC | CASSGLWGGPETQYF
TRBD1 | 13 | TRBJ2-5 | . | TRBV13 | TGTGCCAGCAGCCGACAGGGGACGGAGACCCAGTACTTC | CASSRQGTETQYF
TRBD2 | 15 | TRBJ2-7 | . | TRBV5-1 | TGCGCCAGCAGCCGAGACGAGCGGGGCTCCTACGAGCAGTACTTC | CASSRDERGSYEQYF
TRBD1 | 13 | TRBJ1-2 | . | TRBV27 | TGTGCCAGCAGCCGACAGGGAGCCTATGGCTACACCTTC | CASSRQGAYGYTF
. | 13 | TRBJ2-7 | . | TRBV6-5 | TGTGCCAGCAGAGACAGAACCTCCTACGAGCAGTACTTC | CASRDRTSYEQYF
. | 15 | TRBJ1-5 | . | TRBV6-1 | TGTGCCAGCAGTGAACCGTTTACGACCCAGGGCGCCCAGCATTTT | CASSEPFTTQGAQHF
. | 14 | TRBJ2-7 | . | TRBV4-1 | TGCGCCAGCAGCCAAGTAGGGGGCTCCTACGAGCAGTACTTC | CASSQVGGSYEQYF
TRBD1 | 14 | TRBJ1-1 | . | TRBV5-1 | TGCGCCAGCAGCTCAGGGGGCGAAAACACTGAAGCTTTCTTT | CASSSGGENTEAFF
. | 15 | TRBJ2-7 | . | TRBV6-4 | TGTGCCAGCAGGCCACTAGCTCCCGAGGGATACGAGCAGTACTTC | CASRPLAPEGYEQYF
TRBD2 | 16 | TRBJ2-3 | . | TRBV14 | TGTGCCAGCAGCCCTCCGCGGGGGGCCGTCACAGATACGCAGTATTTT | CASSPPRGAVTDTQYF
TRBD1 | 15 | TRBJ1-5 | . | TRBV30 | TGTGCCTGGGCCAAGACCGGGACAGGGAGGCAGCCCCAGCATTTT | CAWAKTGTGRQPQHF
. | 15 | TRBJ2-7 | . | TRBV5-4 | TGTGCCAGCAGCTCGCAGAGGTCCCCCGCCAACGAGCAGTACTTC | CASSSQRSPANEQYF